The 5 T cell receptor beta chains presented below share a single source sample, sequenced in a study of shared clonotypes between healthy human individuals. Profiled with immunoSEQ multiplex PCR; TCRdb holds only in-frame clones, not every one. The data hold more than 450,000 clones, with 79% observed a single time. Sequencing was performed on PBMCs. The receptors were gathered from a woman aged 40 to 50 in good health. Some clones in this sample may be carry-over from other donors' samples.

The chain combines TRBV11-3 with TRBJ2-1; maybe TRBD1 (7 bases). The CDR3 has 15 residues. Per germline, CDR1 SGHNT and CDR2 YENEEA. V was shortened by 5 bases and J by 2 bases, with 13 bases between the two germline ends. The CDR3: CASSVRGDAYNEQFF. In nucleotides, the CDR3 is TGTGCCAGCAGCGTCAGGGGGGACGCCTACAATGAGCAGTTCTTC.

The chain is built from TRBV4-3 and TRBJ2-1, with D tentatively TRBD2 (5 bases). Trimming pared 3 bases from V and 9 bases from J, leaving 15 bases between. The germline V gene encodes CDR1 LGHNA and CDR2 YSLEER. This CDR3 contains 14 residues. The CDR3 sequence: CASSHDTSRGEQFF. DNA of the CDR3: TGCGCCAGCAGCCATGACACTAGTCGGGGTGAGCAGTTCTTC.

In its sample, this clone was seen a few times. The sample contains more than one DNA sequence encoding this CDR3. J is TRBJ1-1 and V is TRBV7-9; 9 bases map to TRBD1. CDR1 is SEHNR, CDR2 FQNEAQ, per germline (reference sequence). The CDR3 consists of 14 residues. The J segment lost 2 bases and the V segment lost 3 bases, leaving 1 base of the junction unmatched. CDR3 coding DNA: TGTGCCAGCAGCTTGGGACAGGGAAACACTGAAGCTTTCTTT. Residues: CASSLGQGNTEAFF.

The CDR3 DNA reads TGTGCCAGCAGCCGCGGCCTCACCGGGAGCTACGAGCAGTACTTC. Translation: CASSRGLTGSYEQYF. J is TRBJ2-7 and V is TRBV14, with D maybe TRBD2 (6 bases). From germline, CDR1 is SGHDN and CDR2 FVKESK. The CDR3 covers 15 residues. V gave up 4 bases and J gave up 3 bases, with 16 bases separating them.

The chain carries TRBV6-6 and TRBJ1-5; possibly TRBD1 for D (6 bases). Trimming stripped 7 bases from V and 6 bases from J, with 10 bases between. Germline CDR1 is MNHNY and CDR2 is SVGAGI (reference sequence). The CDR3 sequence is 12 residues long. CDR3 loop: CASTGGGQPQHF. The CDR3 DNA reads TGTGCCAGCACCGGAGGGGGTCAGCCCCAGCATTTT.